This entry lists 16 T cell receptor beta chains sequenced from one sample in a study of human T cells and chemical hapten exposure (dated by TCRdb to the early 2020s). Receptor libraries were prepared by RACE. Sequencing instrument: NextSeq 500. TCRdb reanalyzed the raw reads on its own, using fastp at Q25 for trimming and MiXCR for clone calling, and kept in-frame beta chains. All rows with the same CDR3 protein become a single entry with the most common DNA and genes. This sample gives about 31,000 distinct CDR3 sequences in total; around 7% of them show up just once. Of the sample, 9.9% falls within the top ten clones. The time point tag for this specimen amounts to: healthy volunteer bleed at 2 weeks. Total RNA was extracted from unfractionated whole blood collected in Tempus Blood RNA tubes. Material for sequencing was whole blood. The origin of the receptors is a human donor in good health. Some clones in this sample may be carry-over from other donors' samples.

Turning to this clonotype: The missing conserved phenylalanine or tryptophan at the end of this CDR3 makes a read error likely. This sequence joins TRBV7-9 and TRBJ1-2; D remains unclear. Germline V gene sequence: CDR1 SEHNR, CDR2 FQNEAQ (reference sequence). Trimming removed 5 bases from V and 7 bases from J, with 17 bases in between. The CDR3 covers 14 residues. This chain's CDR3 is CASSRIQGRGGYTL. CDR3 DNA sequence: TGTGCCAGCAGCCGAATTCAAGGGCGTGGTGGCTACACCCTC.

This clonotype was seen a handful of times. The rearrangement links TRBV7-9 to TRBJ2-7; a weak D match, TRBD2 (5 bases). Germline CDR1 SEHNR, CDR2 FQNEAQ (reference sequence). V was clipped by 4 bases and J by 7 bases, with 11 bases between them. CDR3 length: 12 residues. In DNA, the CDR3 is TGTGCCAGCAGCTCGGTCGGGGTGGAGCAGTACTTC. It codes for CASSSVGVEQYF.

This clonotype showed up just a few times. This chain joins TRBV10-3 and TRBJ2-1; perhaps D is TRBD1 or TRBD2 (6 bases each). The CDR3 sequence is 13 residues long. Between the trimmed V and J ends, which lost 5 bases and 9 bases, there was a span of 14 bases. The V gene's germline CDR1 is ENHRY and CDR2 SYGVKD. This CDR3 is CAISRGRDSEQFF. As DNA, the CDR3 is TGTGCCATCAGTCGGGGGCGAGATAGTGAGCAGTTCTTC.

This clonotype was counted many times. The CDR3 nucleotides are TGCAGTGCTCACCCGACAGGGGGCAATCAGCCCCAGCATTTT. Amino acid sequence: CSAHPTGGNQPQHF. The rearrangement joins TRBV20-1 to TRBJ1-5; 8 positions match TRBD1. The CDR3 has 14 amino acids. Germline loops: CDR1 DFQATT, CDR2 SNEGSKA (reference sequence). After removal of 5 bases from V and 2 bases from J, the junction contained 5 bases not matched to a gene.

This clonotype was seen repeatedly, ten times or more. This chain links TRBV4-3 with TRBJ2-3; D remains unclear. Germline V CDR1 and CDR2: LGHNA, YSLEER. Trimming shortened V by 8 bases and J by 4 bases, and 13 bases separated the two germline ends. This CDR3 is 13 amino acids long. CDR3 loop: CASAPASADTQYF. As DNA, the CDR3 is TGCGCCAGCGCCCCCGCCTCGGCAGATACGCAGTATTTT.

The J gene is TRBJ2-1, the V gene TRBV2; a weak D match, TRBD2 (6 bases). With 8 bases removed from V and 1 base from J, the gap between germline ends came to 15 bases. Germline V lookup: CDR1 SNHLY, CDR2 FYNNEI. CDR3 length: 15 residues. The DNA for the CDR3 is TGTGCCAGCGTGGCAGGGACTCTTTCCTACAATGAGCAGTTCTTC. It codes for CASVAGTLSYNEQFF.

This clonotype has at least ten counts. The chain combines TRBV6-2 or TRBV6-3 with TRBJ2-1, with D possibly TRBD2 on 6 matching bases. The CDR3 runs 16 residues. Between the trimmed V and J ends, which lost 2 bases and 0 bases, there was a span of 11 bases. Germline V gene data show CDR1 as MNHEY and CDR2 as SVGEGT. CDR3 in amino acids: CASSYGGAHSYNEQFF. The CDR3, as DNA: TGTGCCAGCAGTTACGGCGGGGCCCACTCCTACAATGAGCAGTTCTTC.

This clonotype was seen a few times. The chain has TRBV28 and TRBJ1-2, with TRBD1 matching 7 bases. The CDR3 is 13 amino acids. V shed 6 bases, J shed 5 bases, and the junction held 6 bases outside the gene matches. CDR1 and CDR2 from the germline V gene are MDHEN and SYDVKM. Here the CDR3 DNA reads TGTGCCAGCAGGGAACAGGGGATGTATGGCTACACCTTC. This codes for CASREQGMYGYTF.

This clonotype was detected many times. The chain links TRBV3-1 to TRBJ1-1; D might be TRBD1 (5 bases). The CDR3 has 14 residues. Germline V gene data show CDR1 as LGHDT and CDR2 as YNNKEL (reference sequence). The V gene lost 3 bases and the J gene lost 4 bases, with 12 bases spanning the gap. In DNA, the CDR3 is TGTGCCAGCAGCCACGGGGCTACCCTCACTGAAGCTTTCTTT. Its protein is CASSHGATLTEAFF.

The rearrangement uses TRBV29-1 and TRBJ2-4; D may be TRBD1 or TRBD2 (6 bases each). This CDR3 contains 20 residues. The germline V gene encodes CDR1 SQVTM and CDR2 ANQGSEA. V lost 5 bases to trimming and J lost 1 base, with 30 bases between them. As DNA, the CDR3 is TGCAGCGTTCTGGGTCTCTCTCGGGCGCGGGACACCGGGGCCAAAAACATTCAGTACTTC. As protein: CSVLGLSRARDTGAKNIQYF.

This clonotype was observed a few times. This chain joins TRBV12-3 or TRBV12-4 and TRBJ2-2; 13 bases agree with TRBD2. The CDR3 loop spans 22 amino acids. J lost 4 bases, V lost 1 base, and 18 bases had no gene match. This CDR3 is CASSLVTVTSGRPFGSTGELFF. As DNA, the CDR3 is TGTGCCAGCAGTTTAGTGACGGTGACTAGCGGGAGGCCCTTTGGGAGCACCGGGGAGCTGTTTTTT.

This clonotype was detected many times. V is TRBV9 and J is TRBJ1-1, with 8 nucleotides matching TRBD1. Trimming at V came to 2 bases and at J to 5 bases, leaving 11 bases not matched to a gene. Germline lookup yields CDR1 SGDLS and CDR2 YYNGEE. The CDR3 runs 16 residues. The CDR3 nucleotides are TGTGCCAGCAGCGTGCCCCTGACAGGGGTCGGGACTGAAGCTTTCTTT. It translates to CASSVPLTGVGTEAFF. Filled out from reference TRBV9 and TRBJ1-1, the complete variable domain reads DSGVTQTPKHLITATGQRVTLRCSPRSGDLSVYWYQQSLDQGLQFLIQYYNGEERAKGNILERFSAQQFPDLHSELNLSSLELGDSALYFCASSVPLTGVGTEAFFGQGTRLTVV.

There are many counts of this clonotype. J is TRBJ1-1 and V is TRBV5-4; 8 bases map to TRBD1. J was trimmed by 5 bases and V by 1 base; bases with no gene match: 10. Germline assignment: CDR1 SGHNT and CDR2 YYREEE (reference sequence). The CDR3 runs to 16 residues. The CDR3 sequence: CASSLRAGGLRTEAFF. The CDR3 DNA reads TGTGCCAGCAGCTTGAGGGCAGGGGGCCTGAGGACTGAAGCTTTCTTT.

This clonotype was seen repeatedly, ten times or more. CDR3 region: CASSARLAGVYNEQFF. CDR3 in DNA: TGTGCCAGCAGCGCCCGACTAGCGGGGGTCTACAATGAGCAGTTCTTC. The chain carries TRBV13 and TRBJ2-1; TRBD2 aligns across 12 bases. From germline, CDR1 is PRHDT and CDR2 FYEKMQ (reference sequence). The ends lost 5 bases at V and 3 bases at J; junction bases unmatched: 5. The CDR3 consists of 16 residues.

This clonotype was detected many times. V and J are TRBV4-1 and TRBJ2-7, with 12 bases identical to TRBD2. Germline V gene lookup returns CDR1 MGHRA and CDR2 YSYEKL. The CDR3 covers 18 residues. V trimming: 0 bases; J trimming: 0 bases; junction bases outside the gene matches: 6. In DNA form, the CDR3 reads TGCGCCAGCAGCCAAGATCGGACTAGCGGGGCAAGCTCCTACGAGCAGTACTTC. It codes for CASSQDRTSGASSYEQYF.

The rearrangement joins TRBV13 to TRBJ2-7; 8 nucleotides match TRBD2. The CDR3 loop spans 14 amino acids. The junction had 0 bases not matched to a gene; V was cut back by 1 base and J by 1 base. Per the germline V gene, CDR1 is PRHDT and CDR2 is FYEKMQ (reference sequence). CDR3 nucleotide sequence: TGTGCCAGCAGCTTAGAGCGGGGGTCCTACGAGCAGTACTTC. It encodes CASSLERGSYEQYF. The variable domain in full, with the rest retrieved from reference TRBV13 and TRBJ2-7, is AAGVIQSPRHLIKEKRETATLKCYPIPRHDTVYWYQQGPGQDPQFLISFYEKMQSDKGSIPDRFSAQQFSDYHSELNMSSLELGDSALYFCASSLERGSYEQYFGPGTRLTVT.